This record looks at one T cell receptor beta chain sequence and its context. Produced via immunoSEQ multiplex PCR; TCRdb's table is partial and in-frame only. The sample holds some 110,000 clones, about nine tenths seen once. The V end was cut by 1 base, the J end by 7 bases, with 11 bases between. The CDR3 contains 15 residues. Germline V gene sequence: CDR1 MNHEY, CDR2 SVGAGI. The sample is drawn from a study of cytomegalovirus exposure and HLA in healthy donors. The receptor's source is a man between 18 and 35 years old in good health and CMV-seropositive. Sample: PBMCs. This chain connects TRBV6-5 to TRBJ1-6, with D possibly matching TRBD1 (6 bases). Here the CDR3 DNA reads TGTGCCAGCAGTTACTTTCAGGGGCTGAATTCACCCCTCCACTTT. Translating it yields CASSYFQGLNSPLHF.